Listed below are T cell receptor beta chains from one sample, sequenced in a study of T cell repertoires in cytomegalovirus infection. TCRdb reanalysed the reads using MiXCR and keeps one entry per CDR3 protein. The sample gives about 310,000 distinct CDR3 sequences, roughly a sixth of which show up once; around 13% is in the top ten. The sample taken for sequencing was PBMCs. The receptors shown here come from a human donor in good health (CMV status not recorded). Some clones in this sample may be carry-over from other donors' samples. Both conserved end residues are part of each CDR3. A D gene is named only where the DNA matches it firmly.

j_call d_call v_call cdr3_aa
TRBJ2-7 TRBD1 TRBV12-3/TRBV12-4 CASNLQGVAYERYF
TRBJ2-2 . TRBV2 CASGADSANTGELFF
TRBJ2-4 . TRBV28 CASSLGPGKNIQYF
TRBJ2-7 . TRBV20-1 CSAQGSYEQYF
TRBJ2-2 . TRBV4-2 CASSQGPDRNTGELFF
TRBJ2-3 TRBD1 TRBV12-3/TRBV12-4 CASSLASGGVTDTQYF
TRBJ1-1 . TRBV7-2 CASSTQQGPGTEAFF
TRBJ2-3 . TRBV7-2 CASSLLGLDTQYF
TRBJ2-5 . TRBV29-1 CSVGTDQETQYF
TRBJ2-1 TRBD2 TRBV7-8 CASSFNKAGEYYNEQFF
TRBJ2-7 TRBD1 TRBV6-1 CASRTGLLSSYEQYF
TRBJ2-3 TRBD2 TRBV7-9 CASSSYPLEAGVDTQYF
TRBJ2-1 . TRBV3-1 CASRPGLGVNEQFF
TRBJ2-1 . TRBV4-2 CASSQAGGYNEQFF
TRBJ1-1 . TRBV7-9 CASSLFAGGTEAFF
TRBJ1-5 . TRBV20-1 CSASRGASNQPQHF
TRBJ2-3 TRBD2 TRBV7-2 CASSLWASGGEDTQYF
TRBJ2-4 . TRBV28 CASSFVRGNLAKNIQYF
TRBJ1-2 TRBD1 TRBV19 CASRDGQGHGYTF
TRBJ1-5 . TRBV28 CASSFSALGGLSQPQHF
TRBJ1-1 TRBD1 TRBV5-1 CASSSSQGSTEAFF
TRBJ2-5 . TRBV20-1 CSARFAGTYQETQYF
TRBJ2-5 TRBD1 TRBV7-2 CASSLALGQYETQYF
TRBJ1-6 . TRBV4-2 CASSQGYRVVGNSPLHF
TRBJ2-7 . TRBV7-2 CASSFRGYGYEQYF
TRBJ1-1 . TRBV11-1 CASSLDPKNTEAFF
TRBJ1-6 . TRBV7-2 CASSLNQAPLHF
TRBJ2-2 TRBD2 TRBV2 CASSKNGLAGTGELFF
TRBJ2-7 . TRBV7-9 CASSPPGPTYEQYF
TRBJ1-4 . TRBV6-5 CASSYLVNEKLFF
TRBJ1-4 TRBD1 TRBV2 CATTKEGTGGQKLFF
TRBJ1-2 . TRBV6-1 CASSETRSGFGYTF
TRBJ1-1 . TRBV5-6 CASSLYMGGTEAFF
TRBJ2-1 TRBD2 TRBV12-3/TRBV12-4 CASSFRTSGNEQFF
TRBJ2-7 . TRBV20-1 CSASPRDSYEQYF
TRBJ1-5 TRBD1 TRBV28 CASTEQGPYQPQHF
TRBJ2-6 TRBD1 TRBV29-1 CSVADRVISGANVLTF
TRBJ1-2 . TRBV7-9 CASSLPGRELGSGYTF
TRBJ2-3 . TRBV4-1 CASSQWDTNTDTQYF
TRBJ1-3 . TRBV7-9 CASSSYSRGRRTSGNTIYF
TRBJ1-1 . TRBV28 CASSLANPRGRETEAFF
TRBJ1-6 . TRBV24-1 CATPGSSPLHF
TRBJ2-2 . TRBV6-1 CASSVTWTGELFF
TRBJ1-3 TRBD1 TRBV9 CASTPKVGDRGDTIYF
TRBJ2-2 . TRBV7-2 CASTRGGGDTGELFF
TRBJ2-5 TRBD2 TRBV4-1 CASSQGTSGGAVVLETQYF
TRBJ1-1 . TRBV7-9 CASSLPGHLSGAFF
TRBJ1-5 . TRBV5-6 CASSLLGEGNQPQHF
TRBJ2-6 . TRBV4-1 CASSQDWRSGANVLTF
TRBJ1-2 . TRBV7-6 CASSLGVGYGYTF
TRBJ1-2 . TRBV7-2 CASSLANHPYGYTF
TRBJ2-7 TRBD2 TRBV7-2 CASSFSGGVYEQYF